Listed here is a single T cell receptor beta chain. The antigen remains undetermined. This entry is derived from a study of T cell responses to AZD1222 COVID-19 vaccine. Study-level points and caveats: Females outnumbered males among donors, who were mostly white British; clonal diversity was possibly underestimated. Repertoires in all cases were sampled only once the peak T cell response had passed. Close to half of all spike-specific TCRs reportedly target regions of the variants that are unmutated.

Generated by immunoSEQ multiplex PCR, the TCRdb table keeps only in-frame clones and is missing some. The sample has fewer than 200,000 clones, over 80% seen once. CDR1 and CDR2 from the germline V gene are MDHEN and SYDVKM. This CDR3 is 17 amino acids long. The V and J ends lost 5 bases and 3 bases respectively, with 20 bases between them. The V call is TRBV28, the J call TRBJ1-5, with D perhaps TRBD1 (5 bases). The sequencing here drew on peripheral blood, taken on day 0 of AZD1222 vaccination. This TCR derives from an adult in good health. This CDR3 reads CASSPLLGGGINQPQHF. The DNA for the CDR3 is TGTGCCAGCAGTCCGCTTTTGGGCGGGGGAATCAATCAGCCCCAGCATTTT.